The 3 T cell receptor beta chains presented below share a single source sample, sequenced in a study of control samples from healthy donors and cancer patients. TCRdb's table, derived via immunoSEQ multiplex PCR, lists solely in-frame clones and lacks some. This table has about 94,000 clones, 90% appearing once. What was sequenced was blood. These TCRs come from a woman aged 18-35 years in good health.

The chain is built from TRBV11-2 and TRBJ1-3; weak D call: TRBD1 (5 bases). Germline V gives CDR1 SGHAT, CDR2 FQNNGV. The CDR3 totals 18 residues. Trimming stripped 3 bases from V and 3 bases from J, with 21 bases between. The CDR3 loop is CASSLAALRDARGNTIYF. Written as DNA, the CDR3 is TGTGCCAGCAGCTTGGCGGCATTAAGGGACGCCCGTGGAAACACCATATATTTT.

The chain recombines TRBV27 with TRBJ1-5; a weak D match, TRBD1 (5 bases). Germline CDR1 is MNHEY and CDR2 is SMNVEV (reference sequence). Trimming pared 5 bases from V and 2 bases from J, leaving 19 bases between. CDR3 length: 17 amino acids. The chain's CDR3 is CASSPSRGGLGNQPQHF. The CDR3, as DNA: TGTGCCAGCAGTCCTTCCCGGGGGGGTTTGGGCAATCAGCCCCAGCATTTT.

This clone was seen only a few times. V and J are TRBV6-5 and TRBJ1-1; D may be TRBD1 (6 bases). The CDR3 is 13 amino acids. V lost 6 bases to trimming and J lost 3 bases, with 11 bases between them. Germline V gene data show CDR1 as MNHEY and CDR2 as SVGAGI. Written as DNA, the CDR3 is TGTGCCAGCAGGATTACAGGGTACACTGAAGCTTTCTTT. It codes for CASRITGYTEAFF.